This entry lists 27 T cell receptor beta chains sequenced from one sample in a study of cytomegalovirus exposure and HLA in healthy donors. Primers included in the PCR were 60 Vbeta and 13 Jbeta primers. Libraries were prepared by immunoSEQ multiplex PCR; TCRdb keeps only in-frame clonotypes and omits some of them. The table records some 150,000 clones, about four fifths of them present only once. Sequences were obtained from PBMCs. The receptors come from a man younger than 40 in good health and CMV-seronegative.

This sequence joins TRBV10-3 and TRBJ2-7; D call uncertain. Germline loops: CDR1 ENHRY, CDR2 SYGVKD. The CDR3 runs to 14 residues. The V end lost 3 bases, the J end lost 1 base, and 10 bases lay between the germline ends. CDR3 amino acids: CAISDRTSSYEQYF. The CDR3 bases are TGTGCCATCAGTGACAGAACCTCATCCTACGAGCAGTACTTC.

The gene calls are TRBV29-1 and TRBJ2-3, with 12 positions matching TRBD2. CDR1 and CDR2 (germline): SQVTM, ANQGSEA. This CDR3 spans 15 amino acids. Trimming took 7 bases from V and 11 from J; bases not matched to a gene: 16. CDR3 DNA sequence: TGCAGCGCCAACTTATGGACTAGCGGGGAGAGTGGGCAGTATTTT. Translation: CSANLWTSGESGQYF.

The CDR3: CASSPATGVRNQPQHF. For the CDR3, the DNA is TGTGCCAGTAGTCCTGCTACAGGGGTGCGCAATCAGCCCCAGCATTTT. This chain links TRBV19 with TRBJ1-5; 7 bases fit TRBD1. This CDR3 comprises 16 residues. The junction had 9 bases not matched to a gene; V was cut back by 5 bases and J by 2 bases. From germline, CDR1 is LNHDA and CDR2 SQIVND (reference sequence).

In this sample, this clone turned up a few times. The CDR3 nucleotides read TGTGCCAGCGGCCTAGCGGGGCTCGGGAACACTGAAGCTTTCTTT. As protein: CASGLAGLGNTEAFF. The chain employs TRBV27 and TRBJ1-1; D possibly corresponds to TRBD1 (5 bases). Germline CDR1 MNHEY, CDR2 SMNVEV (reference sequence). Deletions cut 8 bases from V and 1 base from J, with 17 bases between. The CDR3 spans 15 residues.

The rearrangement joins TRBV7-9 to TRBJ1-5; D is possibly TRBD1 (5 bases). This CDR3 spans 16 amino acids. The V end lost 5 bases, the J end lost 3 bases, and 17 bases lay between the germline ends. CDR1 and CDR2 (germline): SEHNR, FQNEAQ (reference sequence). The CDR3 coding sequence is TGTGCCAGCAGCCTTTGGGGCGACCTGCCCAATCAGCCCCAGCATTTT. Residues: CASSLWGDLPNQPQHF.

This chain uses TRBV28 with TRBJ2-5, with a tentative D call TRBD1 (6 bases). Germline-derived CDR1 and CDR2 are MDHEN and SYDVKM. This CDR3 contains 17 residues. Trimming removed 6 bases from V and 1 base from J, with 21 bases in between. The CDR3: CASRKGHGRWVQETQYF. CDR3 DNA sequence: TGTGCCAGCAGGAAGGGACACGGAAGGTGGGTCCAAGAGACCCAGTACTTC.

V usage is TRBV27 and J usage is TRBJ2-3, with TRBD2 matching over 7 bases. This CDR3 comprises 15 residues. The V and J ends lost 4 bases and 2 bases, in that order; junction bases with no gene match: 6. The germline gives CDR1 MNHEY, CDR2 SMNVEV (reference sequence). CDR3 region: CASSSRLASTDTQYF. CDR3 nucleotides: TGTGCCAGCAGTTCCCGACTAGCCTCCACAGATACGCAGTATTTT.

This clone was picked up a small number of times. V usage is TRBV5-1 and J usage is TRBJ2-3; the match to TRBD2 covers 11 bases. This CDR3 spans 16 amino acids. V lost 4 bases and J lost 4; bases outside the gene matches: 8. From germline, CDR1 is SGHRS and CDR2 YFSETQ. CDR3 DNA: TGCGCCAGCAGCCTGACTAGCGGGATTGGAGCAGATACGCAGTATTTT. It codes for CASSLTSGIGADTQYF. Full variable domain (rest looked up from reference TRBV5-1 and TRBJ2-3): KAGVTQTPRYLIKTRGQQVTLSCSPISGHRSVSWYQQTPGQGLQFLFEYFSETQRNKGNFPGRFSGRQFSNSRSEMNVSTLELGDSALYLCASSLTSGIGADTQYFGPGTRLTVL.

The rearrangement uses TRBV5-1 and TRBJ2-4, with D perhaps matching TRBD2 (5 bases). The V and J ends lost 4 bases and 0 bases respectively, with 20 bases between them. In germline, CDR1 is SGHRS, CDR2 YFSETQ. The CDR3 consists of 18 residues. The CDR3 here is CASSPPLEGAIAKNIQYF. As DNA, the CDR3 is TGCGCCAGCAGCCCCCCGTTAGAGGGCGCGATAGCCAAAAACATTCAGTACTTC.

The genes are TRBV5-1 and TRBJ2-5; 9 nucleotides align to TRBD1. This CDR3 contains 16 residues. V lost 4 bases to trimming and J lost 0 bases; unmatched junction nucleotides: 7. In germline, CDR1 is SGHRS, CDR2 YFSETQ. The CDR3 DNA reads TGCGCCAGCAGCCTAAGGACAGGGGAGTACCAAGAGACCCAGTACTTC. Encoded protein: CASSLRTGEYQETQYF.

J is TRBJ1-1 and V is TRBV4-1; D possibly corresponds to TRBD1 (6 bases). The CDR3 covers 16 residues. The ends were cut back, 4 bases at V and 1 base at J, with 16 bases in the middle. CDR1 and CDR2 from the germline V gene are MGHRA and YSYEKL. The CDR3, as DNA: TGCGCCAGCAGCCTAGAAGGGGGTCCACGGAACACTGAAGCTTTCTTT. It is translated as CASSLEGGPRNTEAFF.

This clone was seen a few times. This chain links TRBV10-3 with TRBJ2-2, with 13 bases fitting TRBD2. The germline CDR1 and CDR2 sequences are ENHRY and SYGVKD. This CDR3 contains 16 residues. The V gene end was trimmed by 7 bases and the J gene end by 3 bases; junction bases not matched to a gene: 5. CDR3 sequence reads: CAIMNGLAGDTGELFF. In DNA, the CDR3 is TGTGCCATCATGAATGGACTAGCGGGAGACACCGGGGAGCTGTTTTTT.

This clone was recorded once. Its ends do not fully match the called genes, so a read error is possible. The V call is TRBV28, the J call TRBJ1-1; D call uncertain. The CDR3 has 11 amino acids. The germline V gene has CDR1 MDHEN and CDR2 SYDVKM. CDR3 DNA sequence: TGTGCCAGCAGTTTCGGTACTGAAGCTTACTTT. Translated, it gives CASSFGTEAYF.

This sequence joins TRBV30 and TRBJ2-7, with D possibly matching TRBD1 (5 bases). This CDR3 has 13 amino acids. Looked up from germline, CDR1 is GTSNPN and CDR2 is SVGIG (reference sequence). The V gene lost 3 bases and the J gene lost 2 bases, with 11 bases spanning the gap. CDR3 nucleotide sequence: TGTGCCTGGAGGGCAGGGTACACCTACGAGCAGTACTTC. It yields the protein CAWRAGYTYEQYF.

This chain uses TRBV9 with TRBJ2-7; maybe TRBD1 (6 bases). The CDR3 loop spans 15 amino acids. Germline lookup yields CDR1 SGDLS and CDR2 YYNGEE. Deletions cut 0 bases from V and 1 base from J, with 11 bases between. The CDR3 region is CASSVESQGSYEQYF. CDR3 sequence (DNA): TGTGCCAGCAGCGTAGAAAGTCAGGGGTCCTACGAGCAGTACTTC.

The gene calls are TRBV7-3 and TRBJ2-1; D might be TRBD1 (6 bases). This CDR3 has 14 amino acids. Germline CDR1 and CDR2: SGHTA and FQGTGA. Between the trimmed V and J ends, which lost 5 bases and 7 bases, there was a span of 15 bases. The CDR3 region is CASSTGWDRNEQFF. Written as DNA, the CDR3 is TGTGCCAGCAGCACAGGGTGGGATCGGAATGAGCAGTTCTTC. The entire variable domain, with the rest obtained from reference TRBV7-3 and TRBJ2-1, is as follows: GAGVSQTPSNKVTEKGKYVELRCDPISGHTALYWYRQSLGQGPEFLIYFQGTGAADDSGLPNDRFFAVRPEGSVSTLKIQRTERGDSAVYLCASSTGWDRNEQFFGPGTRLTVL.

The chain has TRBV7-9 and TRBJ2-3; the D is unclear. Germline CDR1 SEHNR, CDR2 FQNEAQ (reference sequence). Trimming shortened V by 9 bases and J by 0 bases, and 16 bases separated the two germline ends. This CDR3 is 15 amino acids long. CDR3 amino acids: CASQPTPFSTDTQYF. As DNA, the CDR3 is TGTGCCAGTCAACCTACTCCTTTTAGCACAGATACGCAGTATTTT.

Comments on this clone: The junction differs from germline at one of its ends, possibly a read error. The V and J genes are TRBV6-6 and TRBJ1-1; 8 nucleotides line up with TRBD1. CDR1 is MNHNY and CDR2 is SVGAGI in the germline V gene (reference sequence). CDR3 size: 16 residues. CDR3 coding DNA: TGTGCCAGCCTCCGACAGGGGATAGCAATGAACACTGAAGTTTTCTTT. It specifies CASLRQGIAMNTEVFF.

This clone was recorded once. This chain links TRBV30 with TRBJ2-3, with D perhaps matching TRBD2 (5 bases). The V gene lost 0 bases and the J gene lost 1 base, with 17 bases spanning the gap. Germline V gene sequence: CDR1 GTSNPN, CDR2 SVGIG (reference sequence). The CDR3 runs to 17 residues. The DNA of the CDR3 is TGTGCCTGGAGTGTGTCCCTCCTAGCCCTCCGCACAGATACGCAGTATTTT. It specifies CAWSVSLLALRTDTQYF.

The chain recombines TRBV30 with TRBJ1-1; no definite D call. Trimming cost V 4 bases and J 2 bases, with 17 bases left between them. Germline V CDR1 and CDR2: GTSNPN, SVGIG (reference sequence). The CDR3 covers 15 residues. In DNA form, the CDR3 reads TGTGCCTGGAAGAAACGGGGAACCTTTAACACTGAAGCTTTCTTT. Translated: CAWKKRGTFNTEAFF. Full variable domain (rest looked up from reference TRBV30 and TRBJ1-1): SQTIHQWPATLVQPVGSPLSLECTVEGTSNPNLYWYRQAAGRGLQLLFYSVGIGQISSEVPQNLSASRPQDRQFILSSKKLLLSDSGFYLCAWKKRGTFNTEAFFGQGTRLTVV.

The rearrangement links TRBV10-3 to TRBJ1-2; possibly TRBD1 for D (5 bases). CDR1 is ENHRY, CDR2 SYGVKD, per germline. The V end was cut by 10 bases, the J end by 1 base, with 22 bases between. This CDR3 region has 16 residues. Written as DNA, the CDR3 is TGTGCCAGCCACCCTCTGGAGGGGCCAGTTAACTATGGCTACACCTTC. Encoded protein: CASHPLEGPVNYGYTF.

This rearrangement joins TRBV19 to TRBJ2-1, with D possibly being TRBD1 (6 bases). This CDR3 is 15 amino acids long. Germline lookup yields CDR1 LNHDA and CDR2 SQIVND (reference sequence). The germline V and J ends were trimmed by 6 bases and 6 bases, with 18 bases remaining between them. The CDR3 reads CASSPSGAGANEQFF. The CDR3 bases are TGTGCCAGTAGCCCTTCTGGGGCAGGGGCCAATGAGCAGTTCTTC.

This rearrangement joins TRBV9 to TRBJ2-1; perhaps TRBD1 as D (5 bases). CDR3 length: 12 residues. V dropped 3 bases and J dropped 7 bases, with 8 bases sitting between them. Germline-derived CDR1 and CDR2 are SGDLS and YYNGEE. CDR3 bases: TGTGCCAGCAGCGCGCGGACAAATGAGCAGTTCTTC. Its protein product is CASSARTNEQFF. Full variable domain (remainder filled in from reference TRBV9 and TRBJ2-1): DSGVTQTPKHLITATGQRVTLRCSPRSGDLSVYWYQQSLDQGLQFLIQYYNGEERAKGNILERFSAQQFPDLHSELNLSSLELGDSALYFCASSARTNEQFFGPGTRLTVL.

The chain employs TRBV6-6 and TRBJ2-2; D not resolved. CDR3 size: 14 residues. The germline gives CDR1 MNHNY, CDR2 SVGAGI (reference sequence). Between the trimmed V and J ends, which lost 6 bases and 1 base, there was a span of 9 bases. The CDR3 region has the DNA TGTGCCAGCAGGGGCCTGATGAACACCGGGGAGCTGTTTTTT. Its translation: CASRGLMNTGELFF.

As DNA, the CDR3 is TGTGCCAGCAGCTTGAAACAGGTCCATAGCAATCAGCCCCAGCATTTT. Amino acid sequence: CASSLKQVHSNQPQHF. The chain combines TRBV5-6 with TRBJ1-5, with D possibly being TRBD1 (5 bases). CDR1 SGHDT and CDR2 YYEEEE come from the germline V gene. Deletions cut 1 base from V and 0 bases from J, with 11 bases between. The CDR3 consists of 16 residues.

This chain connects TRBV4-2 to TRBJ2-1; 8 bases fit TRBD1. CDR3 length equals 11 residues. Germline V gene lookup returns CDR1 LGHNA and CDR2 YNFKEQ. The CDR3 loop reads CGVGQGNEQFF. The DNA of the CDR3 is TGTGGTGTAGGACAGGGTAATGAGCAGTTCTTC.

The gene calls are TRBV19 and TRBJ2-1; the match to TRBD2 covers 10 bases. The CDR3 runs to 16 residues. The ends lost 4 bases at V and 4 bases at J; junction bases unmatched: 7. Germline-derived CDR1 and CDR2 are LNHDA and SQIVND (reference sequence). The CDR3 DNA sequence: TGTGCCAGTAGTAGGCGAGGACTAGCGGAATACAATGAGCAGTTCTTC. Residues: CASSRRGLAEYNEQFF.